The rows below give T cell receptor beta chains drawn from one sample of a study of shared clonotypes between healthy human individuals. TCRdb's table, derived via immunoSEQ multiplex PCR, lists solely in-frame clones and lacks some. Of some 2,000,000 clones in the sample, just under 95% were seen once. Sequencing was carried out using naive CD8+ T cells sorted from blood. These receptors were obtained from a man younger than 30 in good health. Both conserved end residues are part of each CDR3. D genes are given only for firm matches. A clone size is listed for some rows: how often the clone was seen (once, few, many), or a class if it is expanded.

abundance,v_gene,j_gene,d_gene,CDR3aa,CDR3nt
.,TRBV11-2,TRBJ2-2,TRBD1,CASRDTPGQGGPGELFF,TGTGCCAGCAGGGACACCCCGGGACAGGGGGGCCCCGGGGAGCTGTTTTTT
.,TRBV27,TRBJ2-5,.,CASSLWGSETQYF,TGTGCCAGCAGTTTATGGGGGTCAGAGACCCAGTACTTC
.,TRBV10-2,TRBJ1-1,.,CASSEGMGVGLNTEAFF,TGCGCCAGCAGTGAAGGTATGGGTGTGGGGTTAAACACTGAAGCTTTCTTT
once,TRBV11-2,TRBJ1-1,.,CASSLIGGTEAFF,TGTGCCAGCAGCTTAATAGGGGGGACTGAAGCTTTCTTT
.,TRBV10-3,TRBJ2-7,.,CAISDLQGSYF,TGTGCCATCAGTGACCTACAGGGATCCTACTTC
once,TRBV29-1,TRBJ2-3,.,CSVRGLPSGGQGTDTQYF,TGCAGCGTGAGGGGACTCCCCAGTGGGGGGCAAGGAACAGATACGCAGTATTTT
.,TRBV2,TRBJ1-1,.,CASGQLNTEAFF,TGTGCCAGCGGACAGTTGAACACTGAAGCTTTCTTT
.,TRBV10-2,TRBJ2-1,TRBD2,CASSEVLAGGRLDYNEQFF,TGCGCCAGCAGTGAAGTACTAGCGGGGGGGAGGTTAGACTACAATGAGCAGTTCTTC
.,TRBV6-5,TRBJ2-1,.,CASSYDGNEQFF,TGTGCCAGCAGTTACGATGGTAATGAGCAGTTCTTC
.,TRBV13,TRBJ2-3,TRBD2,CASSSTLGLAGGTDTQYF,TGTGCCAGCAGCTCAACACTGGGACTAGCGGGAGGTACAGATACGCAGTATTTT
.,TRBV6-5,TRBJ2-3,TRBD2,CASSRESGGTDTQYF,TGTGCCAGCAGCCGAGAGAGCGGGGGAACAGATACGCAGTATTTT
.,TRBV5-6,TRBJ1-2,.,CASTLGNHLEGYTF,TGTGCCAGCACCTTGGGCAACCATCTTGAAGGCTACACCTTC
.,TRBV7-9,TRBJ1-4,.,CASSPPRGNGPDEKLFF,TGTGCCAGCAGCCCCCCTAGGGGGAACGGCCCTGATGAAAAACTGTTTTTT
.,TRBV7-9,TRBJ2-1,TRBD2,CARGPRAGADEQFF,TGTGCCAGGGGACCGCGGGCGGGAGCTGATGAGCAGTTCTTC
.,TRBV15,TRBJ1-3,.,CATSMIGDTIYF,TGTGCCACCAGCATGATTGGGGACACCATATATTTT
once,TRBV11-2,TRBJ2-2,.,CASSLGWNTGELFF,TGTGCCAGCAGCTTAGGTTGGAACACCGGGGAGCTGTTTTTT
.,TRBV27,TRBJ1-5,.,CASSIVPGSNQPQHF,TGTGCCAGCAGTATAGTCCCTGGTAGCAATCAGCCCCAGCATTTT
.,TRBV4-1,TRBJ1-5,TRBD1,CASSQEGSGGEQPQHF,TGCGCCAGCAGCCAAGAAGGGTCAGGGGGAGAACAGCCCCAGCATTTT
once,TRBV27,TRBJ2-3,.,CASSPILQGWGTDTQYF,TGTGCCAGCAGTCCTATCTTACAGGGCTGGGGCACAGATACGCAGTATTTT
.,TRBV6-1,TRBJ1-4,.,CASSEINASEKLFF,TGTGCCAGCAGTGAAATTAACGCGAGCGAAAAACTGTTTTTT
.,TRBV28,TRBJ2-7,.,CASSSHEQYF,TGTGCCAGCAGCTCCCACGAGCAGTACTTC
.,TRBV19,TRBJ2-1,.,CASSMGLYSEQFF,TGTGCCAGTAGTATGGGGCTATATAGCGAGCAGTTCTTC
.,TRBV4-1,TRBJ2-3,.,CASSHGVESPDTQYF,TGCGCCAGCAGCCACGGGGTAGAGAGTCCAGATACGCAGTATTTT
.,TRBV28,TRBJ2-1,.,CASSLYPTTGQPYNEQFF,TGTGCCAGCAGTTTATACCCTACGACAGGACAACCCTACAATGAGCAGTTCTTC
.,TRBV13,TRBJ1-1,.,CASSLGPGPNTEAFF,TGTGCCAGCAGCTTAGGCCCAGGCCCGAACACTGAAGCTTTCTTT
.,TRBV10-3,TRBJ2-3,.,CAISAGVTSYFAFADTQYF,TGTGCCATCAGTGCTGGAGTTACAAGTTATTTCGCCTTCGCAGATACGCAGTATTTT
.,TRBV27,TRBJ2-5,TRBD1,CASSPLRAVGGAETQYF,TGTGCCAGCAGTCCCCTTCGGGCGGTAGGGGGCGCAGAGACCCAGTACTTC
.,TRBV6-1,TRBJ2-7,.,CASRGDWIGSYEQYF,TGTGCCAGCAGAGGGGACTGGATCGGATCCTACGAGCAGTACTTC
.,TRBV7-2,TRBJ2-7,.,CASSFTGFDEQYF,TGTGCCAGCAGCTTTACAGGGTTTGACGAGCAGTACTTC
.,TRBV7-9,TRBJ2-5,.,CASSPGGAQETQYF,TGTGCCAGCAGCCCGGGTGGAGCGCAAGAGACCCAGTACTTC
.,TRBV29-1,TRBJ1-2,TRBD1,CSVINGQVEGYTF,TGCAGCGTTATAAACGGACAGGTAGAGGGCTACACCTTC
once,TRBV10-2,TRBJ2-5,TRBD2,CASSEAPSGTRTQYF,TGCGCCAGCAGTGAGGCACCTAGCGGCACACGGACCCAGTACTTC
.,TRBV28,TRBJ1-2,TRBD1,CASSLDRGHPDGYTF,TGTGCCAGCAGTTTGGACAGGGGGCACCCGGATGGCTACACCTTC
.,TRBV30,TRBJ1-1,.,CAWTKVTEAFF,TGTGCCTGGACCAAGGTCACTGAAGCTTTCTTT
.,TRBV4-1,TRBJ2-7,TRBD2,CASTHGLAGGDEQYF,TGCGCCAGCACCCATGGACTAGCGGGGGGGGACGAGCAGTACTTC
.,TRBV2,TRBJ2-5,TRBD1,CASSEGTGTLGETQYF,TGTGCCAGCAGTGAGGGGACAGGGACCTTGGGGGAGACCCAGTACTTC
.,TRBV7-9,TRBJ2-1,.,CASSTHVGEQFF,TGTGCCAGCAGTACCCACGTAGGTGAGCAGTTCTTC
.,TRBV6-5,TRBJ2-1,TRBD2,CASSFGTSGSYNEQFF,TGTGCCAGCAGTTTCGGGACTAGCGGATCCTACAATGAGCAGTTCTTC
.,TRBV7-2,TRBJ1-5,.,CASSLGVRGSNQPQHF,TGTGCCAGCAGCTTAGGGGTTCGGGGAAGCAATCAGCCCCAGCATTTT
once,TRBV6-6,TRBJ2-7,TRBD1,CASSTGQSYEQYF,TGTGCCAGCAGCACGGGACAGTCCTACGAGCAGTACTTC
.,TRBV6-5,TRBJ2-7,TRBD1,CASSYPGQGVDEQYF,TGTGCCAGCAGTTACCCGGGACAGGGGGTGGACGAGCAGTACTTC